This T cell receptor (beta chain) derives from a study of human T cells and chemical hapten exposure. Study at large: Sensitization used 2% DPC on about 2 cm by about 2 cm upper inner arm skin. Study-level results: PT1 expanded TCR counts and patch test score correlated positively. Healthy people's immune response may differ from that of the donors, who had alopecia.

Separate cDNA molecules received unique molecular identifiers, which the library attached to them. TCRdb passed the RACE reads through MiXCR, listing each CDR3 protein once. The sample contains around 100,000 distinct CDR3 sequences, less than 14% of which appear only once. The germline gives CDR1 ENHRY, CDR2 SYGVKD. This CDR3 comprises 14 residues. V lost 10 bases, J lost 3 bases, and 15 bases lay in between. As regards this clonotype: What it binds is unknown.

Time point noted: pre-sensitization, week 0. As to treatment: therapeutic diphenylcyclopropenone sensitization with weekly scalp DPC. The receptor was derived from a woman aged 55-69 years with alopecia areata. Some clones in this sample may be carry-over from other donors' samples. The sample was whole blood, taken in connection with sensitization to the hapten diphenylcyclopropenone (DPC). The V call is TRBV10-3, the J call TRBJ2-2, with TRBD2 as a possible D gene (7 bases). The CDR3 loop is CASGAGAYTGELFF. In nucleotides, the CDR3 is TGTGCCAGCGGGGCGGGGGCCTACACCGGGGAGCTGTTTTTT.